This TCR beta chain stems from a study of T-cell reconstitution after alpha-beta-depleted transplantation in children. Preparing the TCRbeta library involved the use of unique molecular identifiers. TCRdb independently ran MiXCR on the PCR reads; one entry per CDR3 protein. Among roughly 160,000 distinct CDR3 sequences listed, 11% were seen once. Whole-study results and caveats: When one year had passed after transplant, most T-cell counts and diversity came from newly produced T cells. There were some patients whose high TCRbeta diversity at day 60 came from surviving recipient T cells and thymic progenitors. Reportedly, only several hundred clones from non-depleted graft cells drove alpha-beta T-cell counts at about two months.

Points on this clonotype: Its antigen is undetermined.

The clonotype comes from a boy between 2 and 10 years old with acute myeloid leukemia, due to receive a stem cell transplant. The source was PBMCs, collected before TCRalphabeta/CD19-depleted stem cell transplant.

This chain's CDR3 is CASSEYLGVNQPQHF. The CDR3 DNA is TGTGCCAGCAGTGAATATCTGGGGGTCAATCAGCCCCAGCATTTT. The V and J genes are TRBV6-1 and TRBJ1-5; possibly TRBD1 for D (5 bases). V was pared by 2 bases and J by 3 bases, with 11 bases between. Germline CDR1 reads MNHNS; CDR2 reads SASEGT. The CDR3 length is 15 residues.